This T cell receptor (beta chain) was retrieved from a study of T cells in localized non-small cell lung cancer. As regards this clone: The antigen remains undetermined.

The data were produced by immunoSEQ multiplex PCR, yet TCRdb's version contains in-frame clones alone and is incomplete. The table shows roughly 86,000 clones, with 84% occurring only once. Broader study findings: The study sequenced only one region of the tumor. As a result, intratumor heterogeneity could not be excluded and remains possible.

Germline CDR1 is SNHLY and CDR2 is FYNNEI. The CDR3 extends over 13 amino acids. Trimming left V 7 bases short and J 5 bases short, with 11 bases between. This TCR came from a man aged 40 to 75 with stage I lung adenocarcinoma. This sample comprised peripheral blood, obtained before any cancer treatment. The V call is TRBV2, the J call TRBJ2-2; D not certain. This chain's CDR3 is CASIPSWTGELFF. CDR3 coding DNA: TGTGCCAGCATTCCTAGTTGGACCGGGGAGCTGTTTTTT.